A selection of T cell receptor beta chains follows, all from one sample in a study of naive and memory T cell subsets. MiXCR, run by TCRdb on the UMI-ligation and nested PCR reads, gives a single entry per CDR3 protein. The sample shows about 34,000 distinct CDR3 sequences, less than 20% of them seen only once. The sample consisted of effector memory CD4+ T cells from blood. These TCRs come from a human donor in good health. CDR3s include the opening cysteine and the closing phenylalanine or tryptophan. Expanded clones get a size class; other rows say once, few or many, or leave the size out.

j_gene: TRBJ2-2; v_gene: TRBV3-1; len: 17; abundance: -; CDR3aa: CASSHRSGLGRAGELFF
j_gene: TRBJ2-5; v_gene: TRBV6-5; len: 16; abundance: -; CDR3aa: CASAKTGLARQETQYF
j_gene: TRBJ1-2; v_gene: TRBV5-1; len: 15; abundance: few; CDR3aa: CASSARTGTGVRYTF
j_gene: TRBJ2-5; v_gene: TRBV5-1; len: 15; abundance: -; CDR3aa: CASSFGGGSQETQYF
j_gene: TRBJ2-7; v_gene: TRBV3-1; len: 14; abundance: few; CDR3aa: CASSPPDRAYEQYF
j_gene: TRBJ2-3; v_gene: TRBV9; len: 15; abundance: -; CDR3aa: CASSQDFTRTDTQYF
j_gene: TRBJ1-6; v_gene: TRBV25-1; len: 15; abundance: few; CDR3aa: CASSERTGLNSPLHF
j_gene: TRBJ1-4; v_gene: TRBV30; len: 12; abundance: few; CDR3aa: CAWRRESEKLFF
j_gene: TRBJ1-1; v_gene: TRBV14; len: 13; abundance: -; CDR3aa: CASSQVVRSEAFF
j_gene: TRBJ2-3; v_gene: TRBV18; len: 13; abundance: many; CDR3aa: CASSPTGPDTQYF
j_gene: TRBJ1-5; v_gene: TRBV30; len: 13; abundance: -; CDR3aa: CAWSGTGRQPQHF
j_gene: TRBJ2-4; v_gene: TRBV2; len: 13; abundance: -; CDR3aa: CASSGGSKNIQYF
j_gene: TRBJ1-4; v_gene: TRBV6-6; len: 16; abundance: medium-sized; CDR3aa: CASITGSFATNEKLFF
j_gene: TRBJ2-7; v_gene: TRBV20-1; len: 15; abundance: -; CDR3aa: CSARGASGRAVEQYF
j_gene: TRBJ2-1; v_gene: TRBV6-5; len: 16; abundance: -; CDR3aa: CASSGETGGEIGEQFF
j_gene: TRBJ1-5; v_gene: TRBV7-2; len: 17; abundance: few; CDR3aa: CASSLYQGALGSSPQHF
j_gene: TRBJ1-5; v_gene: TRBV28; len: 15; abundance: -; CDR3aa: CASSVISVSNQPQHF
j_gene: TRBJ2-5; v_gene: TRBV12-3/TRBV12-4; len: 14; abundance: -; CDR3aa: CASSYRGGQETQYF
j_gene: TRBJ1-6; v_gene: TRBV16; len: 17; abundance: -; CDR3aa: CASSQEVSSERDSPLHF
j_gene: TRBJ2-5; v_gene: TRBV7-9; len: 19; abundance: -; CDR3aa: CASSSTGTGKSFGQETQYF
j_gene: TRBJ1-2; v_gene: TRBV20-1; len: 14; abundance: -; CDR3aa: CSAANLGYNYGYTF
j_gene: TRBJ2-5; v_gene: TRBV6-2/TRBV6-3; len: 18; abundance: few; CDR3aa: CASSYSSFGSGPQGAQYF
j_gene: TRBJ1-4; v_gene: TRBV28; len: 15; abundance: -; CDR3aa: CASSLGGTTNEKLFF
j_gene: TRBJ1-6; v_gene: TRBV28; len: 17; abundance: -; CDR3aa: CASRRSGASSYNSPLHF
j_gene: TRBJ1-5; v_gene: TRBV6-1; len: 13; abundance: medium-sized; CDR3aa: CATATGGDQPQHF
j_gene: TRBJ2-3; v_gene: TRBV4-3; len: 18; abundance: few; CDR3aa: CASSHSPSTGDNTDTQYF
j_gene: TRBJ2-4; v_gene: TRBV12-3/TRBV12-4; len: 19; abundance: -; CDR3aa: CASSLSAGRVPFTKNIQYF
j_gene: TRBJ2-3; v_gene: TRBV20-1; len: 14; abundance: medium-sized; CDR3aa: CSAPRQGRTDTQYF